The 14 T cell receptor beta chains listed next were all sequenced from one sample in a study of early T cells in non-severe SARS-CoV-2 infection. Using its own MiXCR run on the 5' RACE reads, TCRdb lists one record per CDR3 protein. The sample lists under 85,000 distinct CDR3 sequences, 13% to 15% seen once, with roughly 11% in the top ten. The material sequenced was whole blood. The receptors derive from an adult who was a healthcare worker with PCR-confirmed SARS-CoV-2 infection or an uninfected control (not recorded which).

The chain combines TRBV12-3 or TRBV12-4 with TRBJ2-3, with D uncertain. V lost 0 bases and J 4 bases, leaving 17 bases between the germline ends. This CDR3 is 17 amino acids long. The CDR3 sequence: CASSLAEPRVVPDTQYF. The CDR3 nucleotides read TGTGCCAGCAGTTTAGCGGAGCCTAGAGTGGTCCCAGATACGCAGTATTTT.

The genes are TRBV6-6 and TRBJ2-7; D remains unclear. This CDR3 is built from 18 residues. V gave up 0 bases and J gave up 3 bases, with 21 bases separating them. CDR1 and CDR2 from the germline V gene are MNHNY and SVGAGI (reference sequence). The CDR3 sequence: CASSYSGSKRLSNYEQYF. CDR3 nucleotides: TGTGCCAGCAGTTACTCCGGTTCGAAAAGGCTTTCCAACTACGAGCAGTACTTC.

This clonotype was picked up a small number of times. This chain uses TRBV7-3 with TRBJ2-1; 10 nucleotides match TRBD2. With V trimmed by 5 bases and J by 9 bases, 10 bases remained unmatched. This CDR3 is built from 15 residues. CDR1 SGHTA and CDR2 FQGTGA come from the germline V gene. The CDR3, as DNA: TGTGCCAGCAGCCCCGACGGTCTAGCGGGGGCTGAGCAGTTCTTC. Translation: CASSPDGLAGAEQFF.

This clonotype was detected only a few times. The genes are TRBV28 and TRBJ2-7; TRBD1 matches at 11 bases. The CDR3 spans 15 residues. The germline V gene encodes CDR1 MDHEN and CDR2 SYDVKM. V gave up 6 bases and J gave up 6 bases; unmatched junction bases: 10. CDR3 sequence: CASRAPGQGVGEQYF. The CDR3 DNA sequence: TGTGCCAGCAGAGCCCCGGGACAGGGGGTAGGCGAGCAGTACTTC.

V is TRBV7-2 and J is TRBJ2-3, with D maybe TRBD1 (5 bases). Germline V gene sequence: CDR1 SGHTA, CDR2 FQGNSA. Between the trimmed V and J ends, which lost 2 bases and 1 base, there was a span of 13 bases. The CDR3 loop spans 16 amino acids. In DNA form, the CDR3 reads TGTGCCAGCAGCTTACACCAGCAGGGCCGCACAGATACGCAGTATTTT. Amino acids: CASSLHQQGRTDTQYF.

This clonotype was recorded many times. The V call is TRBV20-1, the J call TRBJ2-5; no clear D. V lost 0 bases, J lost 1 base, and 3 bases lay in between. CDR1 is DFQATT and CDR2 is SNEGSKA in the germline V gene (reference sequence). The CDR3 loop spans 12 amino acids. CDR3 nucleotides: TGCAGTGCTAGAGAATCCCAAGAGACCCAGTACTTC. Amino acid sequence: CSARESQETQYF.

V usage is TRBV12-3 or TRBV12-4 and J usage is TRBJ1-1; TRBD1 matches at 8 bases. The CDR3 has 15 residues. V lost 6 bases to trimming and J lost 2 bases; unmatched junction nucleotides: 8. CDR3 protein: CASRRTGTGNTEAFF. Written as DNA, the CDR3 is TGTGCCAGCAGACGCACCGGGACAGGTAACACTGAAGCTTTCTTT.

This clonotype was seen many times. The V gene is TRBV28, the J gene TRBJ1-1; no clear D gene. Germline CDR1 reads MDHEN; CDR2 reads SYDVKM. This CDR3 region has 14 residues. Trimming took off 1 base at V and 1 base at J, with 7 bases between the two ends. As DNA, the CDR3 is TGTGCCAGCAGTTTATTGTTGGGGAACACTGAAGCTTTCTTT. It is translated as CASSLLLGNTEAFF.

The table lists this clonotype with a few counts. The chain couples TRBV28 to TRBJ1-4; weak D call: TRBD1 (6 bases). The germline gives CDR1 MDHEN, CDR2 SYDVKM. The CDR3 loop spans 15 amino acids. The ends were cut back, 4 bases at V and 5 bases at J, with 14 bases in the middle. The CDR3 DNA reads TGTGCCAGCAGTTCTTTGGGGGGCCCGAATGAAAAACTGTTTTTT. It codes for CASSSLGGPNEKLFF.

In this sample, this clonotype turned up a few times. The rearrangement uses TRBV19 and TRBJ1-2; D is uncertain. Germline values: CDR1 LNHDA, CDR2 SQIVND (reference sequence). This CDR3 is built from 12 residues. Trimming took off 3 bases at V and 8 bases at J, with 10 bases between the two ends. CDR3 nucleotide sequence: TGTGCCAGTAGTATGGCCCGGAACGGCTACACCTTC. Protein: CASSMARNGYTF. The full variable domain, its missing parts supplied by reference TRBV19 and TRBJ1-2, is DGGITQSPKYLFRKEGQNVTLSCEQNLNHDAMYWYRQDPGQGLRLIYYSQIVNDFQKGDIAEGYSVSREKKESFPLTVTSAQKNPTAFYLCASSMARNGYTFGSGTRLTVV.

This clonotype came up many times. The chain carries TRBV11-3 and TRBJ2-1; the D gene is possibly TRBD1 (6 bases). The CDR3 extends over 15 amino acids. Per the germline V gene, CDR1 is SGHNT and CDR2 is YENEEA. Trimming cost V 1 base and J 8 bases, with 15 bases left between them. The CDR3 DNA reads TGTGCCAGCAGCTTAGTGGGGGCATCACAATATGAGCAGTTCTTC. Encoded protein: CASSLVGASQYEQFF.

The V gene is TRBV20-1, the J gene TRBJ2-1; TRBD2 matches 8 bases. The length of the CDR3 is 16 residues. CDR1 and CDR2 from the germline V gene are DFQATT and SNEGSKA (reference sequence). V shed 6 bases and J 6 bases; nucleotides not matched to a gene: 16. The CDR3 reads CSAESVRLAGFNEQFF. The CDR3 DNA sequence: TGCAGTGCCGAGTCGGTCCGGCTAGCGGGCTTCAATGAGCAGTTCTTC.

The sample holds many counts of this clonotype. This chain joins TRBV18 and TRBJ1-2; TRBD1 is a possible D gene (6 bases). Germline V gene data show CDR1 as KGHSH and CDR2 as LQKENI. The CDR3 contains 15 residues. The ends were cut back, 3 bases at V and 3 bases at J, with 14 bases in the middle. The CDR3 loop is CASSPRRQDDYGYTF. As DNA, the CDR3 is TGTGCCAGCTCACCCCGCCGACAGGACGACTATGGCTACACCTTC.

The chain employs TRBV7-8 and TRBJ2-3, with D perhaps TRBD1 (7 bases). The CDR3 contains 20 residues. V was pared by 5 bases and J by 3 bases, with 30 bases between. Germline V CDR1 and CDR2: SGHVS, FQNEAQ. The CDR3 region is CASSPLVGPPGGKRTDTQYF. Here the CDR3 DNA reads TGTGCCAGCAGCCCGCTAGTGGGGCCCCCAGGGGGGAAAAGGACAGATACGCAGTATTTT.